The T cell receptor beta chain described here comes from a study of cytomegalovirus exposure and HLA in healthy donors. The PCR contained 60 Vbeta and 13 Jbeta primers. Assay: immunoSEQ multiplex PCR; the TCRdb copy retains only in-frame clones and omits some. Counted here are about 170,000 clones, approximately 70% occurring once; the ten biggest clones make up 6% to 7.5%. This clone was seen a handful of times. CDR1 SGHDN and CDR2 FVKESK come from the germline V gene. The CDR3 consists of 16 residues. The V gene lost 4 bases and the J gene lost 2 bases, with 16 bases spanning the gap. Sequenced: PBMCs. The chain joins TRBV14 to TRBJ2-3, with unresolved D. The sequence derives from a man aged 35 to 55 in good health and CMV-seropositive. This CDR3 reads CASSPLGYSTTDTQYF. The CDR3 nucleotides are TGTGCCAGCAGCCCTCTAGGCTACTCTACCACAGATACGCAGTATTTT.